The next 3 T cell receptor beta chains were all read from a single sample in a study of control samples from healthy donors and cancer patients. TCRdb's table, derived via immunoSEQ multiplex PCR, lists solely in-frame clones and lacks some. The data hold tens of thousands of clones, with less than 95% observed a single time. Material for sequencing was blood. These TCRs come from a man aged 55 to 70 in good health.

This clone was recorded once. The chain recombines TRBV19 with TRBJ2-1, with D perhaps matching TRBD1 (6 bases). CDR1 and CDR2 (germline): LNHDA, SQIVND (reference sequence). The V end was cut by 5 bases, the J end by 8 bases, with 16 bases between. The CDR3 totals 14 residues. CDR3 nucleotide sequence: TGTGCCAGTAGTGAATCCAACAGGGTCTATGAGCAGTTCTTC. Protein: CASSESNRVYEQFF. Supplemented by reference TRBV19 and TRBJ2-1, the full variable domain reads DGGITQSPKYLFRKEGQNVTLSCEQNLNHDAMYWYRQDPGQGLRLIYYSQIVNDFQKGDIAEGYSVSREKKESFPLTVTSAQKNPTAFYLCASSESNRVYEQFFGPGTRLTVL.

The rearrangement uses TRBV27 and TRBJ2-7; 14 nucleotides align to TRBD2. V lost 3 bases to trimming and J lost 2 bases; unmatched junction nucleotides: 3. Per germline, CDR1 MNHEY and CDR2 SMNVEV (reference sequence). The CDR3 loop spans 16 amino acids. In DNA, the CDR3 is TGTGCCAGCAGTTTTGGGGGACTAGCGGGAGCCTACGAGCAGTACTTC. Translation: CASSFGGLAGAYEQYF.

The rearrangement joins TRBV5-4 to TRBJ2-1; TRBD2 matches at 7 bases. Germline V gene lookup returns CDR1 SGHNT and CDR2 YYREEE (reference sequence). This CDR3 spans 14 amino acids. The V gene end was trimmed by 4 bases and the J gene end by 7 bases; junction bases not matched to a gene: 8. The CDR3 DNA follows: TGTGCCAGCAGCAGGTTGGCGGGAGATAATGAGCAGTTCTTC. Its protein is CASSRLAGDNEQFF.